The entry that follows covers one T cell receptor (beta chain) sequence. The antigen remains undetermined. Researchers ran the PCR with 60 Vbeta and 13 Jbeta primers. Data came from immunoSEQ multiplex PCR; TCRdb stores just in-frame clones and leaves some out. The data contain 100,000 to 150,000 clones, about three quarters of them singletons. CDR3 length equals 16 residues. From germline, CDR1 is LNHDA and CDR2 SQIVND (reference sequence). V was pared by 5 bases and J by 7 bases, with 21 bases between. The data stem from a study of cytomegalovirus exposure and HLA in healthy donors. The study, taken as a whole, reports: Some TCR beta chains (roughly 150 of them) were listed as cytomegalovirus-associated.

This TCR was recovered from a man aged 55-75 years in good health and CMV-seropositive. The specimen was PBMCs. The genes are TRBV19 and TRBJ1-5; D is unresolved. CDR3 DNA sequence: TGTGCCAGTAGTGTAAGGCAGGCAGGCAAGCGGCAGCCCCAGCATTTT. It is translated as CASSVRQAGKRQPQHF.